These 8 T cell receptor beta chains came from one sample sequenced in a study of molecular identifiers for immune sequencing clone quantification. TCRdb independently ran MiXCR on the PCR reads; one entry per CDR3 protein. The sample has just under 65,000 distinct CDR3 sequences, under 20% seen once. The sequenced sample was naive CD8+ T cells from blood, with Jurkat cell RNA spiked in. The subset here: FACS-sorted CD8+CD4-CCR7+CD45RA+ naive T cells. These receptors were collected from a human donor in good health. Some libraries in this study had Jurkat cell RNA spiked in.

This clonotype was recorded many times. The rearrangement joins TRBV10-3 to TRBJ2-3; 10 nucleotides agree with TRBD2. Unmatched junction bases numbered 10, after V lost 2 bases and J lost 2 bases. Looked up from germline, CDR1 is ENHRY and CDR2 is SYGVKD. The CDR3 totals 18 residues. The CDR3 sequence: CAISEPRTSGEITDTQYF. In nucleotides, the CDR3 is TGTGCCATCAGTGAGCCGCGAACTAGCGGGGAAATCACAGATACGCAGTATTTT.

This clonotype was recorded many times. The rearrangement links TRBV20-1 to TRBJ2-7; D uncertain. V was clipped by 6 bases and J by 5 bases, with 14 bases between them. CDR3 length: 12 amino acids. The germline V gene has CDR1 DFQATT and CDR2 SNEGSKA (reference sequence). This chain's CDR3 is CSAHHTGNEQYF. CDR3 coding DNA: TGCAGTGCCCACCACACCGGAAACGAGCAGTACTTC.

V gene TRBV7-9 combines with J gene TRBJ2-1, with a tentative D call TRBD2 (6 bases). The V end lost 7 bases, the J end lost 8 bases, and 21 bases lay between the germline ends. The CDR3 covers 15 residues. The germline gives CDR1 SEHNR, CDR2 FQNEAQ (reference sequence). The CDR3 sequence is CASIPRDSNHDEQFF. The CDR3 nucleotides are TGTGCCAGCATCCCCCGGGACTCCAACCACGATGAGCAGTTCTTC. The complete variable domain, with remaining parts taken from reference TRBV7-9 and TRBJ2-1, reads DTGVSQNPRHKITKRGQNVTFRCDPISEHNRLYWYRQTLGQGPEFLTYFQNEAQLEKSRLLSDRFSAERPKGSFSTLEIQRTEQGDSAMYLCASIPRDSNHDEQFFGPGTRLTVL.

At least ten counts were recorded for this clonotype. V usage is TRBV27 and J usage is TRBJ2-7; D call uncertain. Trimming removed 6 bases at V and 4 bases at J, with 16 bases between. CDR1 and CDR2 (germline): MNHEY, SMNVEV (reference sequence). The CDR3 is 14 residues long. CDR3 nucleotide sequence: TGTGCCAGCAGATATTCAGTGCTAGATTACGAGCAGTACTTC. It is translated as CASRYSVLDYEQYF.

The rearrangement uses TRBV5-6 and TRBJ2-1; 9 nucleotides line up with TRBD1. Germline loops: CDR1 SGHDT, CDR2 YYEEEE. The CDR3 is 14 amino acids. The junction had 6 bases not matched to a gene; V was cut back by 2 bases and J by 9 bases. CDR3 sequence reads: CASSFGTGYTEQFF. The CDR3 region has the DNA TGTGCCAGCAGCTTTGGGACAGGGTATACTGAGCAGTTCTTC.

This clonotype was found many times. The rearrangement links TRBV7-8 to TRBJ2-1, with a possible D match to TRBD1 (5 bases). Germline V lookup: CDR1 SGHVS, CDR2 FQNEAQ. V lost 4 bases to trimming and J lost 10 bases, with 14 bases between them. The CDR3 is 13 amino acids. This CDR3 is CASSSDIRAEQFF. The CDR3 DNA reads TGTGCCAGCAGCTCGGACATCCGGGCGGAGCAGTTCTTC.

This clonotype appeared many times. J is TRBJ2-7 and V is TRBV6-5; D unclear. The germline V gene encodes CDR1 MNHEY and CDR2 SVGAGI. V was pared by 0 bases and J by 2 bases, with 8 bases between. This CDR3 spans 14 amino acids. The CDR3 sequence is CASSYSGITYEQYF. The CDR3 DNA sequence: TGTGCCAGCAGTTACTCGGGGATTACCTACGAGCAGTACTTC.

This clonotype was detected a few times. A clone one base away is much larger, so this may be a read error. The V call is TRBV20-1, the J call TRBJ2-2, with TRBD2 identical over 11 bases. From germline, CDR1 is DFQATT and CDR2 SNEGSKA (reference sequence). The CDR3 extends over 17 amino acids. The CDR3 DNA is TGCAGTGCTAGACCTCAGACTAGCGGGGCTCTCAGCGGGGAGCCGTTTTTT. Protein sequence: CSARPQTSGALSGEPFF.